The 16 T cell receptor beta chains listed next were all sequenced from one sample in a study of blood T cells in healthy people across ages. A second PCR, run for roughly 7 to 11 cycles, used a sample-barcoded 5' primer plus a J-beta primer mix. TCRdb re-derived calls from the 5' RACE reads in MiXCR, one entry per CDR3 protein. The sample records 550,000 to 800,000 distinct CDR3 sequences, around 20% being singletons. Material: blood. These receptor sequences come from a man between 70 and 80 years old in good health.

The genes are TRBV25-1 and TRBJ2-5; TRBD2 matches 7 bases. CDR3 length: 14 amino acids. J lost 2 bases, V lost 5 bases, and 5 bases had no gene match. From germline, CDR1 is MGHDK and CDR2 SYGVNS. The CDR3 DNA is TGTGCCAGCAGTAAGCGGGACGGACAAGAGACCCAGTACTTC. Translating it yields CASSKRDGQETQYF.

The CDR3: CASSYLWGSGANVLTF. CDR3 DNA sequence: TGTGCCAGCAGTTACCTGTGGGGCTCTGGGGCCAACGTCCTGACTTTC. This chain links TRBV6-5 with TRBJ2-6; D ambiguous. Germline CDR1 and CDR2: MNHEY and SVGAGI. The CDR3 has 16 residues. V was trimmed by 2 bases and J by 0 bases, leaving 8 bases between them.

This clonotype occurred a few times. The genes are TRBV13 and TRBJ2-7; D perhaps matches TRBD2 (6 bases). There are 16 residues in the CDR3. CDR1 is PRHDT, CDR2 FYEKMQ, per germline (reference sequence). V dropped 1 base and J dropped 5 bases, with 18 bases sitting between them. The CDR3 protein is CASSLVVRGGTHEQYF. The CDR3 DNA is TGTGCCAGCAGCTTAGTTGTTCGCGGAGGGACCCACGAGCAGTACTTC.

In its sample, this clonotype was seen a few times. This chain uses TRBV4-3 with TRBJ2-3, with 14 bases matching TRBD2. CDR1 LGHNA and CDR2 YSLEER come from the germline V gene. There are 18 residues in the CDR3. The V segment lost 0 bases and the J segment 3 bases; nucleotides outside the gene matches: 5. In DNA form, the CDR3 reads TGCGCCAGCAGCCAAGAAATGACTAGCGGGAGGGCAACAGATACGCAGTATTTT. Translation: CASSQEMTSGRATDTQYF.

The rearrangement joins TRBV7-3 to TRBJ2-2; D uncertain. V gave up 3 bases and J gave up 6 bases, with 5 bases separating them. The CDR3 sequence is 12 residues long. Germline V gives CDR1 SGHTA, CDR2 FQGTGA. The CDR3 DNA reads as TGTGCCAGCAGCTTCCACTCCGGGGAGCTGTTTTTT. It codes for CASSFHSGELFF.

The chain employs TRBV24-1 and TRBJ1-1; D ambiguous. V lost 5 bases to trimming and J lost 2 bases, with 14 bases between them. The V gene's germline CDR1 is KGHDR and CDR2 SFDVKD. The CDR3 sequence is 15 residues long. This chain's CDR3 is CATSAGNKGNTEAFF. As DNA, the CDR3 is TGTGCCACCAGTGCGGGTAATAAAGGCAACACTGAAGCTTTCTTT.

This clonotype was counted between two and nine times. This chain joins TRBV6-6 and TRBJ2-5; 8 bases agree with TRBD1. The CDR3 is 14 residues long. V was clipped by 0 bases and J by 5 bases; unmatched bases: 2. CDR1 is MNHNY and CDR2 is SVGAGI in the germline V gene (reference sequence). The CDR3 sequence: CASSYSDRAETQYF. In nucleotides, the CDR3 is TGTGCCAGCAGTTACTCGGACAGGGCTGAGACCCAGTACTTC.

This clonotype has just a few counts. This chain uses TRBV30 with TRBJ2-3; weak D call: TRBD1 (6 bases). The V and J ends lost 1 base and 5 bases respectively, with 16 bases between them. The CDR3 spans 15 residues. Germline assignment: CDR1 GTSNPN and CDR2 SVGIG (reference sequence). The CDR3, as DNA: TGTGCCTGGAGTGGGGGACAACCGCTGGTAGATACGCAGTATTTT. It translates to CAWSGGQPLVDTQYF.

This clonotype was observed a handful of times. V is TRBV7-2 and J is TRBJ1-2, with D maybe TRBD1 (6 bases). Trimming cost V 2 bases and J 2 bases, with 15 bases left between them. Germline assignment: CDR1 SGHTA and CDR2 FQGNSA. This CDR3 is built from 16 residues. This CDR3 reads CASSLSPTGINYGYTF. CDR3 DNA sequence: TGTGCCAGCAGCTTATCCCCTACAGGGATCAACTATGGCTACACCTTC.

The V and J genes are TRBV20-1 and TRBJ1-2, with 7 bases matching TRBD1. CDR1 DFQATT and CDR2 SNEGSKA come from the germline V gene (reference sequence). The ends lost 3 bases at V and 3 bases at J; junction bases unmatched: 7. This CDR3 contains 14 residues. The CDR3 coding sequence is TGCAGTGCTAGCCAGGACAGGAATCACTATGGCTACACCTTC. Residues: CSASQDRNHYGYTF.

This clonotype was detected only a few times. This chain joins TRBV6-2 or TRBV6-3 and TRBJ2-5; TRBD2 agrees at 13 bases. The CDR3 contains 15 residues. The V gene end was trimmed by 8 bases and the J gene end by 5 bases; junction bases not matched to a gene: 8. From germline, CDR1 is MNHEY and CDR2 SVGEGT. Here the CDR3 DNA reads TGTGCCAGCGGACGGACTAGCGGGAGATATGAGACCCAGTACTTC. It yields the protein CASGRTSGRYETQYF.

This clonotype was recorded many times. The chain carries TRBV6-5 and TRBJ1-1, with 9 positions matching TRBD1. Germline assignment: CDR1 MNHEY and CDR2 SVGAGI. The V gene end was trimmed by 5 bases and the J gene end by 10 bases; junction bases not matched to a gene: 5. The CDR3 is 12 residues long. The CDR3 nucleotides read TGTGCCAGCAGTCCCGGGACAGGGCGAGCTTTCTTT. Its translation is CASSPGTGRAFF.

This clonotype was counted between two and nine times. This chain connects TRBV29-1 to TRBJ2-5, with TRBD1 matching over 9 bases. The J call may be wrong; the DNA end is better matched by TRBJ2-7. CDR1 SQVTM and CDR2 ANQGSEA come from the germline V gene. The CDR3 loop spans 13 amino acids. As DNA, the CDR3 is TGCAGCGGAGGGACAGGGACGTTGAACGAGCAGTACTTC. Its protein is CSGGTGTLNEQYF.

The chain joins TRBV2 to TRBJ2-2; 10 bases align to TRBD1. The junction had 5 bases not matched to a gene; V was cut back by 3 bases and J by 7 bases. The CDR3 sequence is 15 residues long. The V gene's germline CDR1 is SNHLY and CDR2 FYNNEI. The CDR3 spells CASSDGTGVGGELFF. As DNA, the CDR3 is TGTGCCAGCAGTGACGGGACAGGGGTAGGCGGGGAGCTGTTTTTT.

The chain combines TRBV20-1 with TRBJ2-1, with a possible D match to TRBD2 (7 bases). CDR3 size: 17 residues. CDR1 and CDR2 from the germline V gene are DFQATT and SNEGSKA (reference sequence). V dropped 3 bases and J dropped 0 bases, with 18 bases sitting between them. The CDR3 DNA reads TGCAGTGCTAGTAGGGGGAGCGGGGCGAGCTCCTACAATGAGCAGTTCTTC. Encoded protein: CSASRGSGASSYNEQFF.

The J gene is TRBJ2-5, the V gene TRBV3-1; D is unclear. Trimming took off 2 bases at V and 3 bases at J, with 10 bases between the two ends. There are 14 residues in the CDR3. Germline values: CDR1 LGHDT, CDR2 YNNKEL (reference sequence). CDR3 sequence: CASSQSYSKETQYF. The DNA for the CDR3 is TGTGCCAGCAGCCAAAGCTACAGCAAAGAGACCCAGTACTTC.